The 18 T cell receptor beta chains below were found in one sample sequenced in a study of early T cells in non-severe SARS-CoV-2 infection. TCRdb called the 5' RACE reads again in MiXCR, with one record for every CDR3 protein. There are tens of thousands of distinct CDR3 sequences in the sample; around 4% occur only once, and around 19% lies in the top ten. Specimen: whole blood. The receptors originated from an adult who was a healthcare worker with PCR-confirmed SARS-CoV-2 infection or an uninfected control (not recorded which).

This clonotype was picked up many times. The rearrangement links TRBV7-6 to TRBJ2-1; TRBD1 matches 8 bases. CDR3 length: 14 residues. The germline V gene has CDR1 SGHVS and CDR2 FNYEAQ. Unmatched junction bases numbered 5, after V lost 1 base and J lost 9 bases. In DNA form, the CDR3 reads TGTGCCAGCAGCTTAGGGGGACAGGCAAGTGAGCAGTTCTTC. Protein sequence: CASSLGGQASEQFF.

The chain joins TRBV4-2 to TRBJ1-2; TRBD1 agrees at 7 bases. CDR3 size: 15 residues. Germline V gene data show CDR1 as LGHNA and CDR2 as YNFKEQ. V lost 4 bases to trimming and J lost 9 bases; unmatched junction nucleotides: 14. This CDR3 is CASSLGTARWPSYTF. DNA for the CDR3: TGTGCCAGCAGCCTAGGGACAGCGCGTTGGCCGAGCTACACCTTC.

By its share, this clonotype is medium-sized. The CDR3 DNA reads as TGTGCCAGCAGCTCCGGGGGGGACGGGGATTACAATGAGCAGTTCTTC. Residues: CASSSGGDGDYNEQFF. This rearrangement joins TRBV5-4 to TRBJ2-1; 8 nucleotides align to TRBD2. The CDR3 totals 16 residues. The V segment lost 3 bases and the J segment 4 bases; nucleotides outside the gene matches: 9. From germline, CDR1 is SGHNT and CDR2 YYREEE (reference sequence).

This clonotype has ten or more counts. The rearrangement uses TRBV30 and TRBJ1-5; a possible D gene is TRBD1 (5 bases). The CDR3 is 15 amino acids. Per the germline V gene, CDR1 is GTSNPN and CDR2 is SVGIG (reference sequence). Trimming took off 6 bases at V and 4 bases at J, with 19 bases between the two ends. The CDR3 reads CACSRASAGNQPQHF. CDR3 DNA: TGTGCCTGTTCCAGGGCAAGCGCCGGTAATCAGCCCCAGCATTTT.

This clonotype has more than one count but fewer than ten. The CDR3 region is CSALGHNNEQFF. In DNA, the CDR3 is TGCAGTGCTCTAGGACACAACAATGAGCAGTTCTTC. The chain joins TRBV20-1 to TRBJ2-1; D is perhaps TRBD1 (5 bases). This CDR3 is 12 amino acids long. Germline V CDR1 and CDR2: DFQATT, SNEGSKA (reference sequence). V was cut by 5 bases and J by 5 bases, with 10 bases left in between.

The V gene is TRBV20-1, the J gene TRBJ2-3; D unresolved. The germline V and J ends were trimmed by 2 bases and 2 bases, with 8 bases remaining between them. CDR3 length: 13 residues. Per germline, CDR1 DFQATT and CDR2 SNEGSKA (reference sequence). CDR3 nucleotides: TGCAGTGCTAGAATTGCGTCCACAGATACGCAGTATTTT. Translating gives CSARIASTDTQYF.

This clonotype was observed at least ten times. J is TRBJ2-7 and V is TRBV19, with 11 bases fitting TRBD2. This CDR3 is 13 amino acids long. J gave up 5 bases and V 3 bases, and 0 bases lay outside the gene matches. Germline values: CDR1 LNHDA, CDR2 SQIVND (reference sequence). The CDR3 region is CASSMTSGNEQYF. The CDR3 DNA is TGTGCCAGTAGTATGACTAGCGGGAACGAGCAGTACTTC.

Within the sample, this clonotype is medium-sized. The J gene is TRBJ1-5, the V gene TRBV6-4; no reliable D call. The CDR3 is 15 amino acids. Germline lookup yields CDR1 MRHNA and CDR2 SNTAGT. V was cut by 3 bases and J by 1 base, with 10 bases left in between. The CDR3 nucleotides are TGTGCCAGCAGTGAGAGGGCGGGGAGCAATCAGCCCCAGCATTTT. Amino acids: CASSERAGSNQPQHF.

This clonotype was counted a few times. V usage is TRBV20-1 and J usage is TRBJ2-7; D is tentatively TRBD1 or TRBD2 (5 bases each). Trimming stripped 5 bases from V and 3 bases from J, with 14 bases between. CDR1 is DFQATT, CDR2 SNEGSKA, per germline (reference sequence). The CDR3 is 13 amino acids. CDR3 sequence: CSAGSGRIYEQYF. The CDR3 coding sequence is TGCAGTGCTGGTTCGGGACGGATCTACGAGCAGTACTTC.

The gene calls are TRBV19 and TRBJ2-2, with D uncertain. Trimming stripped 1 base from V and 2 bases from J, with 2 bases between. The CDR3 spans 13 residues. Per the germline V gene, CDR1 is LNHDA and CDR2 is SQIVND (reference sequence). CDR3: CASSIANTGELFF. CDR3 DNA sequence: TGTGCCAGTAGTATAGCTAACACCGGGGAGCTGTTTTTT.

The table lists this clonotype with many counts. The rearrangement links TRBV18 to TRBJ2-7; D not resolved. The length of the CDR3 is 14 residues. V shed 3 bases and J shed 3 bases, with 12 bases lying between them. Per germline, CDR1 KGHSH and CDR2 LQKENI. Here the CDR3 DNA reads TGTGCCAGCTCACCCCGGCCCAACAACTACGAGCAGTACTTC. Translating gives CASSPRPNNYEQYF.

This clonotype was picked up many times. This chain connects TRBV12-3 or TRBV12-4 to TRBJ2-1; D may be TRBD2 (6 bases). CDR3 length: 15 amino acids. V lost 3 bases and J 1 base, leaving 10 bases between the germline ends. The CDR3 reads CASSFGSGSYNEQFF. DNA of the CDR3: TGTGCCAGCAGTTTTGGCAGCGGGTCCTACAATGAGCAGTTCTTC.

This clonotype was picked up many times. The chain uses TRBV6-5 and TRBJ2-5, with D possibly matching TRBD2 (6 bases). V lost 5 bases and J 9 bases, leaving 22 bases between the germline ends. CDR3 length equals 15 residues. Germline-derived CDR1 and CDR2 are MNHEY and SVGAGI. CDR3 region: CASSPQASGGSAQYF. The CDR3 coding sequence is TGTGCCAGCAGTCCCCAGGCCTCTGGGGGGTCGGCCCAGTACTTC.

This clonotype was picked up a small number of times. The chain links TRBV19 to TRBJ2-3, with D tentatively TRBD1 or TRBD2 (6 bases each). V was pared by 9 bases and J by 3 bases, with 16 bases between. The CDR3 loop spans 14 amino acids. Germline V gene lookup returns CDR1 LNHDA and CDR2 SQIVND (reference sequence). CDR3 amino acids: CASAPGAGTDTQYF. The CDR3 DNA reads as TGTGCCAGCGCCCCGGGGGCGGGTACAGATACGCAGTATTTT.

The sample holds a few counts of this clonotype. The rearrangement joins TRBV29-1 to TRBJ1-1; a weak D match, TRBD1 (5 bases). This CDR3 contains 16 residues. V was trimmed by 2 bases and J by 5 bases, leaving 21 bases between them. The germline gives CDR1 SQVTM, CDR2 ANQGSEA. The CDR3 nucleotides read TGCAGCGTTGAAAGGCAAGGGGAGGGTTTTTCGACTGAAGCTTTCTTT. Translating gives CSVERQGEGFSTEAFF.

A note on this clonotype: A much bigger clone sits one base away, suggesting this may be a read error. Likely a read error: the CDR3 ends without its conserved phenylalanine or tryptophan. This chain links TRBV10-3 with TRBJ2-1; 8 bases are shared with TRBD2. V was clipped by 0 bases and J by 0 bases; unmatched bases: 1. This CDR3 comprises 16 residues. The germline V gene encodes CDR1 ENHRY and CDR2 SYGVKD. CDR3 nucleotide sequence: TGTGCCATCAGTGAGTCGCTAGCGGGCTCCTACAATGAGCAGTTCTAC. It specifies CAISESLAGSYNEQFY.

This clonotype was detected ten times or more. The rearrangement joins TRBV5-1 to TRBJ1-1; D is perhaps TRBD1 (6 bases). CDR1 is SGHRS, CDR2 YFSETQ, per germline. CDR3 size: 13 residues. V lost 5 bases, J lost 8 bases, and 16 bases lay in between. Here the CDR3 DNA reads TGCGCCAGCAGTCCACTGCAGGGGCAAGAAGCTTTCTTT. This translates into CASSPLQGQEAFF.

The chain carries TRBV14 and TRBJ2-5; 10 bases are shared with TRBD2. The germline V gene has CDR1 SGHDN and CDR2 FVKESK. This CDR3 region has 16 residues. The junction had 8 bases not matched to a gene; V was cut back by 2 bases and J by 5 bases. For the CDR3, the DNA is TGTGCCAGCAGCCAACCCGTCAGCGGGAGGGGTGAGACCCAGTACTTC. Translating gives CASSQPVSGRGETQYF.